This T cell receptor (beta chain) was sequenced in a study of T cell responses to AZD1222 COVID-19 vaccine. Study-level results: The donor group comprised mostly white British people and more females; the analysis possibly underestimated clonal diversity. Seropositive AZD1222 recipients at baseline numbered only five or six.

As concerns this clone: Its target is unknown.

Recipients boosted at about 4 weeks or about 12 weeks are pooled. V dropped 2 bases and J dropped 3 bases, with 7 bases sitting between them. The CDR3 length is 13 residues. Germline V gene lookup returns CDR1 SGHAT and CDR2 FQNNGV. TCRdb's copy holds only in-frame clones and misses some; the assay was immunoSEQ multiplex PCR. Of 120,000 or so clones detected, approximately 90% appear once; the ten largest clones hold about 8%. The clonotype was recovered from an adult who received the AZD1222 COVID-19 vaccine. This sequence joins TRBV11-2 and TRBJ1-1; D is uncertain. The input for sequencing was peripheral blood, taken 28 days after the second AZD1222 dose. The CDR3 sequence is CASSLRVHTEAFF. The CDR3 DNA reads as TGTGCCAGCAGCTTAAGGGTCCACACTGAAGCTTTCTTT.